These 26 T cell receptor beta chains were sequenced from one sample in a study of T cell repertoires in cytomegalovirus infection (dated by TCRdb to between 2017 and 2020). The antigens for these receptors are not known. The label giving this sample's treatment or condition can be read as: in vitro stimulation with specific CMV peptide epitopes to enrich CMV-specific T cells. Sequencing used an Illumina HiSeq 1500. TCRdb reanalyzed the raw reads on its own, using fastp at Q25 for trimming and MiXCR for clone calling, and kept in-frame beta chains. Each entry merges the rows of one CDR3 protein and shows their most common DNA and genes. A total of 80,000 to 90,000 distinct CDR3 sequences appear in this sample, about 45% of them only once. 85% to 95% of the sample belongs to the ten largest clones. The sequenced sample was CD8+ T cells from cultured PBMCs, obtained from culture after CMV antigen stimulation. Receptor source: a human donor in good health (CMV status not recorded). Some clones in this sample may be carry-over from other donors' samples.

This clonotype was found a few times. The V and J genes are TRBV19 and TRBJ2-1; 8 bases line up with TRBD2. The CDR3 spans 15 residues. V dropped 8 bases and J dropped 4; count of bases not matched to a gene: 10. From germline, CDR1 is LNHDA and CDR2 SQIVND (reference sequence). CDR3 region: CASQRGPYQYNEQFF. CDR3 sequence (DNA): TGTGCCAGTCAGCGGGGGCCCTATCAATACAATGAGCAGTTCTTC. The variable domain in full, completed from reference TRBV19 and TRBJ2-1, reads DGGITQSPKYLFRKEGQNVTLSCEQNLNHDAMYWYRQDPGQGLRLIYYSQIVNDFQKGDIAEGYSVSREKKESFPLTVTSAQKNPTAFYLCASQRGPYQYNEQFFGPGTRLTVL.

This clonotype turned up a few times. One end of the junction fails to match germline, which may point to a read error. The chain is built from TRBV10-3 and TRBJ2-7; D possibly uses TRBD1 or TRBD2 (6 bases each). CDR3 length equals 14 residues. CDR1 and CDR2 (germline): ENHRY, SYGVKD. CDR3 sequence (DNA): TGTGCCTTCAGTGAGTCGGGGGCTGAATACGAGCAGTACTTC. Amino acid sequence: CAFSESGAEYEQYF.

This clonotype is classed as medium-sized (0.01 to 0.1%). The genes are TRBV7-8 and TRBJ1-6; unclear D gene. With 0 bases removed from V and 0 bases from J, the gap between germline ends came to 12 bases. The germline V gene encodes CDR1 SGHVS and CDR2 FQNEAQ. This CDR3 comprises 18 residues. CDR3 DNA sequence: TGTGCCAGCAGCTTAGCGGAGGGAGGGTCCTCCTATAATTCACCCCTCCACTTT. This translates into CASSLAEGGSSYNSPLHF.

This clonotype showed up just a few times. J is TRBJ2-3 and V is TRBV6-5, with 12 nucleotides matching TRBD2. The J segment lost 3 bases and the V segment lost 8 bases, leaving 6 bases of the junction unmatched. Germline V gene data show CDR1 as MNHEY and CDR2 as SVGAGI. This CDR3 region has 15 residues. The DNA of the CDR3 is TGTGCCAGCGGGCTAGCGGGGGGGCCGACAGATACGCAGTATTTT. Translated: CASGLAGGPTDTQYF.

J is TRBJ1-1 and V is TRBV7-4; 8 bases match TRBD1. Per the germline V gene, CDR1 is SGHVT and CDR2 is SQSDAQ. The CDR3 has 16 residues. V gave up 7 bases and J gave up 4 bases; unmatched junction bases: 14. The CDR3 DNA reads TGTGCCAGCACCGTTACAGGGGGTTCGGCGAGCACTGAAGCTTTCTTT. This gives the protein CASTVTGGSASTEAFF.

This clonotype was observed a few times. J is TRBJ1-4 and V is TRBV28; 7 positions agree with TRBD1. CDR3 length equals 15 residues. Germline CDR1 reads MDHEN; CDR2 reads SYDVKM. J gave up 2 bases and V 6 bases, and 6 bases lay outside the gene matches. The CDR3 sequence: CASSPPTGTNEKLFF. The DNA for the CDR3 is TGTGCCAGCAGCCCGCCGACAGGGACTAATGAAAAACTGTTTTTT. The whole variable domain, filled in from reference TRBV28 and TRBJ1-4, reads DVKVTQSSRYLVKRTGEKVFLECVQDMDHENMFWYRQDPGLGLRLIYFSYDVKMKEKGDIPEGYSVSREKKERFSLILESASTNQTSMYLCASSPPTGTNEKLFFGSGTQLSVL.

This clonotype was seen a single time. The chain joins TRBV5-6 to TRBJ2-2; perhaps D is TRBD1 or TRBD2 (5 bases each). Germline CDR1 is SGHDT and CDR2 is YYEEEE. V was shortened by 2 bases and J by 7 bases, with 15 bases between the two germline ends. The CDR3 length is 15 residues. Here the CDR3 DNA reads TGTGCCAGCAGCTTCGGGACCAATTCGGGCGGGGAGCTGTTTTTT. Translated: CASSFGTNSGGELFF.

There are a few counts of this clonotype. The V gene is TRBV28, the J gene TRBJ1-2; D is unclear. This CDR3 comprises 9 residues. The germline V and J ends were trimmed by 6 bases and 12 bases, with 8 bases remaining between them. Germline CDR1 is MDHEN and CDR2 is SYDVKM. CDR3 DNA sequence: TGTGCCAGCAGCGAGGTTCACACCTTC. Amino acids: CASSEVHTF.

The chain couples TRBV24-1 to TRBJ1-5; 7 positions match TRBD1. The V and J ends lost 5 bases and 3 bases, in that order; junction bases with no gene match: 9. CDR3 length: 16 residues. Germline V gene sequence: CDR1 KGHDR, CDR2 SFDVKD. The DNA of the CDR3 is TGTGCCACCAGTGGCGGTGCAGGGGGACTCAATCAGCCCCAGCATTTT. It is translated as CATSGGAGGLNQPQHF.

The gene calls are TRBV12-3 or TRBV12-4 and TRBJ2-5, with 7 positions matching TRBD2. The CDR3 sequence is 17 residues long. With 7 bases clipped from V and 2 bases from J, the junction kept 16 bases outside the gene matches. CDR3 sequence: CASTRSAGGSIQETQYF. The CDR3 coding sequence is TGTGCCAGCACCCGGTCAGCCGGGGGGAGCATACAAGAGACCCAGTACTTC.

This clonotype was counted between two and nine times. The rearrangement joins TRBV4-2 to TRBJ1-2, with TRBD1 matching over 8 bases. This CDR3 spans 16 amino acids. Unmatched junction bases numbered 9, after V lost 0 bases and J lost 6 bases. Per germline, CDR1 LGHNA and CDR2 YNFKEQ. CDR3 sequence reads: CASSQERWAGGHGYTF. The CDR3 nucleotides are TGTGCCAGCAGCCAAGAGAGGTGGGCAGGGGGCCATGGCTACACCTTC.

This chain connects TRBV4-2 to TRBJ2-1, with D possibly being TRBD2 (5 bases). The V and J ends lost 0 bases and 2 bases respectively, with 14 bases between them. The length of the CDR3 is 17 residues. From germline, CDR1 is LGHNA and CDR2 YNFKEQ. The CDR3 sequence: CASSQEVERATYNEQFF. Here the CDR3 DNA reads TGTGCCAGCAGCCAAGAGGTAGAGAGGGCTACCTACAATGAGCAGTTCTTC.

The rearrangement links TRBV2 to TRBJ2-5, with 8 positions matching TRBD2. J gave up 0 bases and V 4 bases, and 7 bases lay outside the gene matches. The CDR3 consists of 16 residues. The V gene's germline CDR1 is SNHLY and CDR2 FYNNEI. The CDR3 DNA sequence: TGTGCCAGCAGTGTAGATCCTAGCGGGTACCAAGAGACCCAGTACTTC. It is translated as CASSVDPSGYQETQYF.

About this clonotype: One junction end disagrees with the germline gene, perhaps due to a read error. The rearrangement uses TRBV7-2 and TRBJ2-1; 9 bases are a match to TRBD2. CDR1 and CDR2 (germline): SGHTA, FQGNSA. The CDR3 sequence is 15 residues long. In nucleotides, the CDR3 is TGTGCCAGCAGCCTTAGCGGGAGTCCCTACAATGAGCATTTCTTC. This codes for CASSLSGSPYNEHFF.

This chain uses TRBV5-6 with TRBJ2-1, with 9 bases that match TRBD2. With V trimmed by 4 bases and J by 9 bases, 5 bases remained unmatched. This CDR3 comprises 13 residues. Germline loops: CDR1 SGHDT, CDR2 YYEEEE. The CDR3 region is CASSLTSGGEQFF. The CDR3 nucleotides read TGTGCCAGCAGCCTGACTAGCGGAGGTGAGCAGTTCTTC.

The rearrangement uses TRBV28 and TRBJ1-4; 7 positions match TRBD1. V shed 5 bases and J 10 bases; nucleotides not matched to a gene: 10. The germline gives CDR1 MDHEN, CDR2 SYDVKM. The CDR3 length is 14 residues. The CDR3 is CASSKTGLHRKLFF. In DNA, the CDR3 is TGTGCCAGCAGTAAGACAGGGTTACACCGAAAACTGTTTTTT.

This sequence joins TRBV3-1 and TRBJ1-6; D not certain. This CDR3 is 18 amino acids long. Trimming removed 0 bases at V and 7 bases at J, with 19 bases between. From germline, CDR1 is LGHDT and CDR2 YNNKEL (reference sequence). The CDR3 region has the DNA TGTGCCAGCAGCCAAGACCGTCCGGGGTACCTGCGGAATTCACCCCTCCACTTT. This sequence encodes CASSQDRPGYLRNSPLHF.

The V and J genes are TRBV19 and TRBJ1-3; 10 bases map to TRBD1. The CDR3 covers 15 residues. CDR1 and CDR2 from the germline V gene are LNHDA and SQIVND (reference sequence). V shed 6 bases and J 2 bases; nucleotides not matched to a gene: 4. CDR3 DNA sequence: TGTGCCAGTAGGATCGACAGGGGGCCTGGAAACACCATATATTTT. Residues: CASRIDRGPGNTIYF.

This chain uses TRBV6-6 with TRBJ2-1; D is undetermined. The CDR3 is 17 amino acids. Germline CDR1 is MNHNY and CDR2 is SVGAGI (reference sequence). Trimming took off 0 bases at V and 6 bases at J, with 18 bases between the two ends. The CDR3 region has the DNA TGTGCCAGCAGTTACTCGGGGTCTACCACTTTCCCCAATGAGCAGTTCTTC. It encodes CASSYSGSTTFPNEQFF.

CDR3 loop: CASSDLNSIEQYF. CDR3 nucleotide sequence: TGTGCCAGCAGTGACCTGAATAGCATCGAGCAGTACTTC. V is TRBV6-5 and J is TRBJ2-7; D ambiguous. V shed 5 bases and J shed 6 bases, with 14 bases lying between them. CDR3 length: 13 amino acids. The germline CDR1 and CDR2 sequences are MNHEY and SVGAGI.

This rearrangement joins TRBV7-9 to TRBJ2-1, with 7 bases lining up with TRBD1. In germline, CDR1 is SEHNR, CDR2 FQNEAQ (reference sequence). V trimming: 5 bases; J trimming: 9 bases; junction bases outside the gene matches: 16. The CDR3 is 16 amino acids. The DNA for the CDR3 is TGTGCCAGCAGCCCTTTCGGGACAGAAGACTTGGGTGAGCAGTTCTTC. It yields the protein CASSPFGTEDLGEQFF. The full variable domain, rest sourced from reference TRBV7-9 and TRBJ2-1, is DTGVSQNPRHKITKRGQNVTFRCDPISEHNRLYWYRQTLGQGPEFLTYFQNEAQLEKSRLLSDRFSAERPKGSFSTLEIQRTEQGDSAMYLCASSPFGTEDLGEQFFGPGTRLTVL.

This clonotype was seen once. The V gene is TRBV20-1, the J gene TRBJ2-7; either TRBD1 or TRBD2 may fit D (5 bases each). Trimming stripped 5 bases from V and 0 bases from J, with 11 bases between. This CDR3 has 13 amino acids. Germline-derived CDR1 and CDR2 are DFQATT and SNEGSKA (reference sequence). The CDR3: CSAPTGTSYEQYF. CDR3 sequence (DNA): TGCAGTGCTCCTACCGGGACCTCCTACGAGCAGTACTTC.

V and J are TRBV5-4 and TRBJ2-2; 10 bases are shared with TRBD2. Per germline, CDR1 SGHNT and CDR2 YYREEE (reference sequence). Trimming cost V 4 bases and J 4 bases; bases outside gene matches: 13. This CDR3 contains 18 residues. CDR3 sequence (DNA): TGTGCCAGCAGCCCCCGTACTAGCGGGACTGCTCGCACCGGGGAGCTGTTTTTT. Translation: CASSPRTSGTARTGELFF. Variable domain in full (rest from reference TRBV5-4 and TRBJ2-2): ETGVTQSPTHLIKTRGQQVTLRCSSQSGHNTVSWYQQALGQGPQFIFQYYREEENGRGNFPPRFSGLQFPNYSSELNVNALELDDSALYLCASSPRTSGTARTGELFFGEGSRLTVL.

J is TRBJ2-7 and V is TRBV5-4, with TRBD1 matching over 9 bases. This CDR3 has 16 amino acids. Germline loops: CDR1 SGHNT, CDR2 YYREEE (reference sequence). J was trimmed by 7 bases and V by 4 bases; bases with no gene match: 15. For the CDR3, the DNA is TGTGCCAGCAGCCTCTGGGGACAGGGCCTTGGAGGGGAGCAGTACTTC. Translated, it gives CASSLWGQGLGGEQYF.

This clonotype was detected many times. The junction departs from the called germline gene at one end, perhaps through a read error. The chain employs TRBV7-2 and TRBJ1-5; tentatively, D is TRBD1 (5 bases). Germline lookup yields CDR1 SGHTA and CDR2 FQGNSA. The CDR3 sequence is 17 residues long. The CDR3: CASSLSGLPTGNQPQHF. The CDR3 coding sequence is TGTGCCAGCAGCTTATCGGGACTTCCTACAGGCAACCAGCCCCAGCATTTT.

CDR3 nucleotides: TGTGCCAGCAGTGAAGCTTGGCGGGATGGGGAGACCCAGTACTTC. It codes for CASSEAWRDGETQYF. This chain connects TRBV2 to TRBJ2-5; D perhaps matches TRBD2 (6 bases). In germline, CDR1 is SNHLY, CDR2 FYNNEI. Trimming took off 0 bases at V and 5 bases at J, with 13 bases between the two ends. The CDR3 contains 15 residues.